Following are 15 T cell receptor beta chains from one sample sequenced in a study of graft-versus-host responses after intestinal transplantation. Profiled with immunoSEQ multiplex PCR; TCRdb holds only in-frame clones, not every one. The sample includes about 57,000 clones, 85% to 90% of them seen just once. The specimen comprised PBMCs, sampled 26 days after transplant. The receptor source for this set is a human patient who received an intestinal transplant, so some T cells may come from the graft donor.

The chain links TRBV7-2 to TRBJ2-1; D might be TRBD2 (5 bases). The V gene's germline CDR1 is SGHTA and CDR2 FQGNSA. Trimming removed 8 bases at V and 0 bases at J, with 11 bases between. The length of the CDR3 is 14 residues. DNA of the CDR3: TGTGCCAGCGGACTCTTGAGCTCCTACAATGAGCAGTTCTTC. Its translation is CASGLLSSYNEQFF. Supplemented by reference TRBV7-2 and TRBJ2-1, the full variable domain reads GAGVSQSPSNKVTEKGKDVELRCDPISGHTALYWYRQSLGQGLEFLIYFQGNSAPDKSGLPSDRFSAERTGGSVSTLTIQRTQQEDSAVYLCASGLLSSYNEQFFGPGTRLTVL.

This CDR3 is CASSPAGQGKYLSEAFF. CDR3 bases: TGCGCCAGCAGCCCGGCGGGACAGGGGAAGTATCTTTCTGAAGCTTTCTTT. The chain employs TRBV5-1 and TRBJ1-1; 10 bases match TRBD1. CDR1 and CDR2 from the germline V gene are SGHRS and YFSETQ. V lost 4 bases, J lost 6 bases, and 15 bases stayed unmatched. The CDR3 has 17 amino acids.

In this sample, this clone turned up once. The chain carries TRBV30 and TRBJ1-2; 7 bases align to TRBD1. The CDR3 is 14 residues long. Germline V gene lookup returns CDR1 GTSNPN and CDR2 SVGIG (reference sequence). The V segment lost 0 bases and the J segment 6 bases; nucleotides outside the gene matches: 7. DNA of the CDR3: TGTGCCTGGAGTGTATTCGACAGGGAGGATGGCTACACCTTC. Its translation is CAWSVFDREDGYTF.

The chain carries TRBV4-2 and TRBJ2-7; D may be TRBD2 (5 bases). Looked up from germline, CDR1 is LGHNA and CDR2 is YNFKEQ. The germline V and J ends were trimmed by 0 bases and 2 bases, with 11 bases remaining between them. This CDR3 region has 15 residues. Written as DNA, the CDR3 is TGTGCCAGCAGCCAAGAGGCTAGCTCGGCCTACGAGCAGTACTTC. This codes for CASSQEASSAYEQYF.

The CDR3 is CASSSSAGLAGGRNEQFF. CDR3 sequence (DNA): TGTGCCAGCAGCTCAAGCGCCGGACTAGCGGGGGGGCGAAATGAGCAGTTCTTC. The chain combines TRBV7-9 with TRBJ2-1; 15 nucleotides align to TRBD2. Losses at the gene ends were 4 bases for V and 7 bases for J; bases not matched to a gene: 11. This CDR3 has 18 residues. CDR1 SEHNR and CDR2 FQNEAQ come from the germline V gene (reference sequence). Looking up the rest from reference TRBV7-9 and TRBJ2-1 gives the full variable domain: DTGVSQNPRHKITKRGQNVTFRCDPISEHNRLYWYRQTLGQGPEFLTYFQNEAQLEKSRLLSDRFSAERPKGSFSTLEIQRTEQGDSAMYLCASSSSAGLAGGRNEQFFGPGTRLTVL.

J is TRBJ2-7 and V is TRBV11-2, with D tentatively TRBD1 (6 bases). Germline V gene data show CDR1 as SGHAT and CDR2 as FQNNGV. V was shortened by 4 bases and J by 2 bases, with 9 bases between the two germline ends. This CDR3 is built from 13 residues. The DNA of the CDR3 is TGTGCCAGCAGCTCGGGACAAACCTACGAGCAGTACGTC. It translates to CASSSGQTYEQYV.

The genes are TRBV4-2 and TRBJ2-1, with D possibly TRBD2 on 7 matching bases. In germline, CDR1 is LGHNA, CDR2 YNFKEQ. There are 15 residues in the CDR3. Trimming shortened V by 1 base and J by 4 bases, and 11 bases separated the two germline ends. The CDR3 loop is CASSQGGGPYNEQFF. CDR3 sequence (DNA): TGTGCCAGCAGCCAAGGGGGGGGGCCGTACAATGAGCAGTTCTTC.

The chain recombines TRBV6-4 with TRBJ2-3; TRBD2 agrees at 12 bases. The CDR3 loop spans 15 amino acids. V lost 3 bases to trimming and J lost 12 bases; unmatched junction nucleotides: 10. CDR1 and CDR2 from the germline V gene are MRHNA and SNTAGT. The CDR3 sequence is CASSEASGGVAGQYF. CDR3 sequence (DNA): TGTGCCAGCAGTGAGGCTAGCGGGGGGGTCGCCGGCCAGTATTTT.

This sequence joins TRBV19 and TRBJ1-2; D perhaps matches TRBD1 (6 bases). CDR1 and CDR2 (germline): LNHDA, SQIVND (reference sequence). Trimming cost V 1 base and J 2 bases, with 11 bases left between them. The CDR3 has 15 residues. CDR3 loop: CASSIVRGQNYGYTF. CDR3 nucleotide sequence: TGTGCCAGTAGTATAGTCCGGGGACAAAACTATGGCTACACCTTC.

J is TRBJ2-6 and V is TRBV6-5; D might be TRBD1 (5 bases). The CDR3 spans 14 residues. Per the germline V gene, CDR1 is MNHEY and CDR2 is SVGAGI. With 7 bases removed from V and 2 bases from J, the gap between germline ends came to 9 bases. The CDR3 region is CASKGLPGANVLTF. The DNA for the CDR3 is TGTGCCAGCAAGGGGTTACCTGGGGCCAACGTCCTGACTTTC.

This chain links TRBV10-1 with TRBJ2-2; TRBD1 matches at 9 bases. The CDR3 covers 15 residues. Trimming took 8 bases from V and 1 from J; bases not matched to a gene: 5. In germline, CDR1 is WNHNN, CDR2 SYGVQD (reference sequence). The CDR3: CASRRDRENTGELFF. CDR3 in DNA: TGCGCCAGCCGACGGGACAGGGAGAACACCGGGGAGCTGTTTTTT.

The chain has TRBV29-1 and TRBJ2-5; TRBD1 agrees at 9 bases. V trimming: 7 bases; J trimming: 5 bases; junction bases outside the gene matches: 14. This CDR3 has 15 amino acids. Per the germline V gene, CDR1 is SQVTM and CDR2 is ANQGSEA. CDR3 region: CSATPNRGRVETQYF. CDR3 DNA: TGCAGCGCCACTCCGAACAGGGGGCGCGTGGAGACCCAGTACTTC.

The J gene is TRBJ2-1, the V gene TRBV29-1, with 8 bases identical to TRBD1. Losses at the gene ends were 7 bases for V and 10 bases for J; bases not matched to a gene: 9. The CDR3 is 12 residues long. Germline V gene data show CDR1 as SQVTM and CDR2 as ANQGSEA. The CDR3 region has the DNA TGCAGCGGGCAACAGGGGGTGGAGGAGCAGTTCTTC. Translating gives CSGQQGVEEQFF.

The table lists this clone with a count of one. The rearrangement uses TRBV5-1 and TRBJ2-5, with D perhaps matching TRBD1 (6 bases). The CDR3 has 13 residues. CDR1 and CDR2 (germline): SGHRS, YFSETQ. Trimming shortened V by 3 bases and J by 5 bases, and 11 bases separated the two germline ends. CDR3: CASSSRGGETQYF. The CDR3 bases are TGCGCCAGCAGCTCCAGGGGCGGGGAGACCCAGTACTTC. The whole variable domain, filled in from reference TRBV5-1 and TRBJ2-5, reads KAGVTQTPRYLIKTRGQQVTLSCSPISGHRSVSWYQQTPGQGLQFLFEYFSETQRNKGNFPGRFSGRQFSNSRSEMNVSTLELGDSALYLCASSSRGGETQYFGPGTRLLVL.

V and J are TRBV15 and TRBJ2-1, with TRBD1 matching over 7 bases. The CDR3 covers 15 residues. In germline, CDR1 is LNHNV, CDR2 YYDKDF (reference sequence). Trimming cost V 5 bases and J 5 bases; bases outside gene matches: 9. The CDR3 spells CATSPSRGRDNEQFF. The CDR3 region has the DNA TGTGCCACCAGCCCCTCAAGGGGGCGAGACAATGAGCAGTTCTTC.